This TCR beta chain was documented in a study of identical twins. V dropped 0 bases and J dropped 3 bases, with 24 bases sitting between them. The CDR3 runs to 20 residues. Germline CDR1 and CDR2: LGHDT and YNNKEL (reference sequence). Broader study findings: Conclusions were drawn cross-sectionally by statistical analysis, without following the same donors.

This clonotype was seen a few times. The antigen remains unidentified. Template switching added a universal primer site; cDNA carried unique molecular identifiers. TCRdb redid the calling of the 5' RACE reads with MiXCR, one entry per CDR3 protein. Here the sample spans 400,000 to 600,000 distinct CDR3 sequences, about 22% being singletons. The same sample was also studied in work on yellow fever vaccine responses in identical twins.

The chain joins TRBV3-1 to TRBJ2-4, with D perhaps TRBD1 (5 bases). The specimen was CD4+ T cells sorted from blood. This TCR was sampled from a woman aged 18-29 years in good health. CDR3 nucleotides: TGTGCCAGCAGCCAAGAGTACTGGGGCAGCAAATCCAAAGACAAAAACATTCAGTACTTC. It yields the protein CASSQEYWGSKSKDKNIQYF.